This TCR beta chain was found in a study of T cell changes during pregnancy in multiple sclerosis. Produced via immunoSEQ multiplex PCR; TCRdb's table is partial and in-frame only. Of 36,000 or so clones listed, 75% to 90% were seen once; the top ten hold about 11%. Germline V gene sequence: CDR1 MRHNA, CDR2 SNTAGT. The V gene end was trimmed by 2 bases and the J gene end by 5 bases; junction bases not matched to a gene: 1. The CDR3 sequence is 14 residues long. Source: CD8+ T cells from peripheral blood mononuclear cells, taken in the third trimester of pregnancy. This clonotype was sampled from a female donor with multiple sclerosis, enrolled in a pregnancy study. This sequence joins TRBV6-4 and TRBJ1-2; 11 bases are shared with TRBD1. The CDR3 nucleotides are TGTGCCAGCAGTGACGGACAGGGGGCATATGGCTACACCTTC. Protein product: CASSDGQGAYGYTF.